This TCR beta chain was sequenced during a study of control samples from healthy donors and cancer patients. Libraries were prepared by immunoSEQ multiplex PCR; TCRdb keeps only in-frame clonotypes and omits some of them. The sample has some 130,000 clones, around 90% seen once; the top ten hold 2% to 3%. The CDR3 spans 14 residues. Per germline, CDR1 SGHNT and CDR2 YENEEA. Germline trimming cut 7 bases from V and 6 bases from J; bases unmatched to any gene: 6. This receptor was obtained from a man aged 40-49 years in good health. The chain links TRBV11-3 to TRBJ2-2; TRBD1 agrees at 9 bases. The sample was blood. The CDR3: CASNTGGWAGELFF. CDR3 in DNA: TGTGCCAGCAACACAGGGGGCTGGGCCGGGGAGCTGTTTTTT. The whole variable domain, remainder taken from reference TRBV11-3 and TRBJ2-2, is EAGVVQSPRYKIIEKKQPVAFWCNPISGHNTLYWYLQNLGQGPELLIRYENEEAVDDSQLPKDRFSAERLKGVDSTLKIQPAELGDSAVYLCASNTGGWAGELFFGEGSRLTVL.